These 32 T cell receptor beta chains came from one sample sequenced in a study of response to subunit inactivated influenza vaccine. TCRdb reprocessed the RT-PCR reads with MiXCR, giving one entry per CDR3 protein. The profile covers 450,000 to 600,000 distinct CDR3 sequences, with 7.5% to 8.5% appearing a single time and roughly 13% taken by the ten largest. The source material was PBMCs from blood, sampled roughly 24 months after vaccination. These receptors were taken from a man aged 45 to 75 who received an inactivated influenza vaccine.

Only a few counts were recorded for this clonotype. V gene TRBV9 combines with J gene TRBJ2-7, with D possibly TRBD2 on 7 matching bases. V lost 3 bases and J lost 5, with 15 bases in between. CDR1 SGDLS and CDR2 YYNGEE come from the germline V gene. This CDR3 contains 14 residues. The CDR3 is CASSGWGGLNEQYF. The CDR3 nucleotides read TGTGCCAGCAGCGGATGGGGGGGCTTGAACGAGCAGTACTTC.

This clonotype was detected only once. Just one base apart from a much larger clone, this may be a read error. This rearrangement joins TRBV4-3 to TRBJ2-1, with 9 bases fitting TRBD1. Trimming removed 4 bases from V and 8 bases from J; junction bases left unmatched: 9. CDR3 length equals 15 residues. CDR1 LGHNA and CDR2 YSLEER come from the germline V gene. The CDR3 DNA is TGCGCCAGCAGCCGGGGACAGGGTAGGTCCGATGAGCAGTTCTTC. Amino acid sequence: CASSRGQGRSDEQFF.

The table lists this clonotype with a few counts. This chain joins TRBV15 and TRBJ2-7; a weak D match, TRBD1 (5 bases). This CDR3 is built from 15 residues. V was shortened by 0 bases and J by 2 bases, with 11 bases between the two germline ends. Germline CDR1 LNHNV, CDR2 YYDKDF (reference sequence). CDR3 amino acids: CATSRDGARTYEQYF. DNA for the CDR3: TGTGCCACCAGCAGAGATGGGGCACGGACCTACGAGCAGTACTTC.

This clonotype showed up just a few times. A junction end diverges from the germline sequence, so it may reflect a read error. CDR3 protein: CCARVGSGVNTGELFF. The CDR3 DNA is TGCTGTGCTAGAGTGGGTAGCGGGGTTAACACCGGGGAGCTGTTTTTT. The chain couples TRBV20-1 to TRBJ2-2, with 8 bases that match TRBD2. The CDR3 length is 16 residues. The V gene's germline CDR1 is DFQATT and CDR2 SNEGSKA (reference sequence).

CDR3 bases: TGTGCCAGCAGCTTAGATGTAGCGGGAGGTCCTTTCGAGACCCAGTACTTC. Translation gives CASSLDVAGGPFETQYF. The gene calls are TRBV11-2 and TRBJ2-5, with 10 nucleotides matching TRBD2. J was trimmed by 5 bases and V by 0 bases; bases with no gene match: 9. The CDR3 extends over 17 amino acids. Germline V gene sequence: CDR1 SGHAT, CDR2 FQNNGV.

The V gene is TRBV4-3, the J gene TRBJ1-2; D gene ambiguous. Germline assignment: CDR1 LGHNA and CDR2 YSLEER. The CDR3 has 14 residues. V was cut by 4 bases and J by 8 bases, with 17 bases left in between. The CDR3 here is CASSPTYGREGYTF. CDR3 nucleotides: TGCGCCAGCAGCCCTACTTACGGCCGAGAGGGCTACACCTTC.

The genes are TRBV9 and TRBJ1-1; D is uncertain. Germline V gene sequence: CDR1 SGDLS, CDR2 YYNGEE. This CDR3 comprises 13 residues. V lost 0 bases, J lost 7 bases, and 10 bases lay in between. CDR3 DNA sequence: TGTGCCAGCAGCGTAGTGTCGCCAGATGAAGCTTTCTTT. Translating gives CASSVVSPDEAFF. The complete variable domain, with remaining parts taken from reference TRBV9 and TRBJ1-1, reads DSGVTQTPKHLITATGQRVTLRCSPRSGDLSVYWYQQSLDQGLQFLIQYYNGEERAKGNILERFSAQQFPDLHSELNLSSLELGDSALYFCASSVVSPDEAFFGQGTRLTVV.

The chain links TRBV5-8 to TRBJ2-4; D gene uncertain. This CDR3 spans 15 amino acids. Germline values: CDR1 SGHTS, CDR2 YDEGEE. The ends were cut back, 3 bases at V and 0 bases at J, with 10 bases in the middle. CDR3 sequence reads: CASSSAERAKNIQYF. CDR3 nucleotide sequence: TGTGCCAGCAGCTCGGCCGAGCGAGCCAAAAACATTCAGTACTTC.

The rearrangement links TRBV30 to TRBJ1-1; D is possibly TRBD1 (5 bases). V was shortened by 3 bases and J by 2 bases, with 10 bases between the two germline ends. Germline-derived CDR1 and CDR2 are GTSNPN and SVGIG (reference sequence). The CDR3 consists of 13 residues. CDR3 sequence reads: CAWSGAGNTEAFF. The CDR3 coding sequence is TGTGCCTGGAGCGGGGCTGGAAACACTGAAGCTTTCTTT.

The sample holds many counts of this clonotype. The CDR3, as DNA: TGTGCCAGCAGTTTAGCGGGAGTCATTAATCAGCCCCAGCATTTT. Protein product: CASSLAGVINQPQHF. This sequence joins TRBV12-3 or TRBV12-4 and TRBJ1-5; D unclear. CDR3 size: 15 residues. Trimming pared 0 bases from V and 4 bases from J, leaving 10 bases between.

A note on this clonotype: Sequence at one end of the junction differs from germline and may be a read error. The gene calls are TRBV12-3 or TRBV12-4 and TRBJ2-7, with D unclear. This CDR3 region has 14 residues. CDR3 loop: CASSLGGLSDEQYF. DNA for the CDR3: TGTGCCAGCAGTTTAGGCGGTCTCTCCGACGAGCAGTACTTC.

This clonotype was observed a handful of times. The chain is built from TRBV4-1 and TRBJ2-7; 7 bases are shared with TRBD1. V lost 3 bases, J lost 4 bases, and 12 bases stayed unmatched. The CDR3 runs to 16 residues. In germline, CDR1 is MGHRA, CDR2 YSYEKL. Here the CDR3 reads CASSQGPDRVQYEQYF. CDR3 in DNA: TGCGCCAGCAGCCAGGGGCCCGACAGGGTCCAATACGAGCAGTACTTC.

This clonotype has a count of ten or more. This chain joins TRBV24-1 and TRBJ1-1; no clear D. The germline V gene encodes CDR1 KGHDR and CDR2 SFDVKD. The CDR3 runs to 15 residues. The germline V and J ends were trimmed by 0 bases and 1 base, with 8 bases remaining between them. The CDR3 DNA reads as TGTGCCACCAGTGATTTGGGACCGCAGAACACTGAAGCTTTCTTT. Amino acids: CATSDLGPQNTEAFF.

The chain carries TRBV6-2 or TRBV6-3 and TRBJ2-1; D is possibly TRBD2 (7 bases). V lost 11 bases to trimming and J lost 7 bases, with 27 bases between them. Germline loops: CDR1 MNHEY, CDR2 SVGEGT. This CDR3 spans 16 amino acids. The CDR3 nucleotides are TGTGCCGCGGAGGGGGGTCCACTAGCGACCCTAAATGAGCAGTTCTTC. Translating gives CAAEGGPLATLNEQFF.

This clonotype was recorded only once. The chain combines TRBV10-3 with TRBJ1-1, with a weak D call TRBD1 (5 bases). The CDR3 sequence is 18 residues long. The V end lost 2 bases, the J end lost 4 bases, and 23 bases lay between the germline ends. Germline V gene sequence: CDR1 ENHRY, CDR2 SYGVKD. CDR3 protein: CAISERDLFGDQGTEAFF. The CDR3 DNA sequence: TGTGCCATCAGTGAGCGTGACCTGTTTGGGGACCAAGGCACTGAAGCTTTCTTT.

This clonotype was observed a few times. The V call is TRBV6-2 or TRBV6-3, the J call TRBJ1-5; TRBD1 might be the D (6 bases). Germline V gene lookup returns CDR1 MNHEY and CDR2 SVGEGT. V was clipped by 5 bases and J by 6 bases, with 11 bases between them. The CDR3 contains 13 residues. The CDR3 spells CASSLLDSQPQHF. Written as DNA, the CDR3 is TGTGCCAGCAGTCTTCTGGACAGTCAGCCCCAGCATTTT.

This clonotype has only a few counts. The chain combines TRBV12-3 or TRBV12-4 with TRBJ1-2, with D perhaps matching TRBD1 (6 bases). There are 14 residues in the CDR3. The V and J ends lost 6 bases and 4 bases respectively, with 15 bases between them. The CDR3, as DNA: TGTGCCAGCAGGATAGGGGGAAGTACCTATGGCTACACCTTC. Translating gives CASRIGGSTYGYTF.

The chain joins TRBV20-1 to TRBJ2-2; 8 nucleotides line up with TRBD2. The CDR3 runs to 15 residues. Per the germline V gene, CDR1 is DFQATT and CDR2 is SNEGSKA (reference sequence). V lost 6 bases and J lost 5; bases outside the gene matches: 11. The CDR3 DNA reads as TGCAGTGCCGCAAAAACGGGACTAGGGACCGGGGAGCTGTTTTTT. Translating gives CSAAKTGLGTGELFF.

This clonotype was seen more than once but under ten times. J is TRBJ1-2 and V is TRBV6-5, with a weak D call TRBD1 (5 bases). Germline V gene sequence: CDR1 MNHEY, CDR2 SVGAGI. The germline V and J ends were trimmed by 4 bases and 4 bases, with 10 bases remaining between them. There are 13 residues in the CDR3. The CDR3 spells CASSSGTLYGYTF. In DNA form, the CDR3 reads TGTGCCAGCAGTTCCGGGACTCTCTATGGCTACACCTTC.

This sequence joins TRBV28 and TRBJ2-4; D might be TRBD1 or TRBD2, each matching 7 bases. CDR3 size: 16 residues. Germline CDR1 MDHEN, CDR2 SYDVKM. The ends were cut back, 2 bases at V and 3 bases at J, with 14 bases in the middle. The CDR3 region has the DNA TGTGCCAGCAGTTTAGGGGGAGGGACAGACAAAAACATTCAGTACTTC. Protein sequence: CASSLGGGTDKNIQYF.

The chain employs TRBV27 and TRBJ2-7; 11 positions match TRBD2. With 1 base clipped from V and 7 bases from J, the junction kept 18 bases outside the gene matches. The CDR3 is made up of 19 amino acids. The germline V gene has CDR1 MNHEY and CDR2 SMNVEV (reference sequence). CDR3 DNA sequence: TGTGCCAGCAGTTTATGGGGTAGCGGGAGGGCCTCCTCATCGGATGAGCAGTACTTC. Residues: CASSLWGSGRASSSDEQYF.

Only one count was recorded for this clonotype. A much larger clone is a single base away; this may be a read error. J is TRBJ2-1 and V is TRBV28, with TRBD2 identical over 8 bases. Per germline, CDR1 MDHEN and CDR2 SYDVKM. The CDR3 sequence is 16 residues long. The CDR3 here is CAGSLPWAGGLYEQFF. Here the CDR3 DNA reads TGTGCCGGCAGTTTGCCGTGGGCGGGAGGTTTGTATGAGCAGTTCTTC. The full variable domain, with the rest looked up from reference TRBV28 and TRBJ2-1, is DVKVTQSSRYLVKRTGEKVFLECVQDMDHENMFWYRQDPGLGLRLIYFSYDVKMKEKGDIPEGYSVSREKKERFSLILESASTNQTSMYLCAGSLPWAGGLYEQFFGPGTRLTVL.

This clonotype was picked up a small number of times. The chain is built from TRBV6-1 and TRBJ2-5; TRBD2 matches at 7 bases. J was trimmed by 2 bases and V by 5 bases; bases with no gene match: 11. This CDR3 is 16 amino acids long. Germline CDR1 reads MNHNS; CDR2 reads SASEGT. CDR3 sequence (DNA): TGTGCCAGCAGTCCCCTCCCCGGGAGGCAACAAGAGACCCAGTACTTC. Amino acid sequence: CASSPLPGRQQETQYF.

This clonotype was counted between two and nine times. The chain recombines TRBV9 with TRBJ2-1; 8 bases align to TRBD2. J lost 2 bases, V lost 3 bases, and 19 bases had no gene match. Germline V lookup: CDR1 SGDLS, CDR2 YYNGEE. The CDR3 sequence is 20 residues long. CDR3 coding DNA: TGTGCCAGCAGCGCATCCTCCGGAGCTAGCGGGCCCCTCGCCTACAATGAGCAGTTCTTC. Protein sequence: CASSASSGASGPLAYNEQFF.

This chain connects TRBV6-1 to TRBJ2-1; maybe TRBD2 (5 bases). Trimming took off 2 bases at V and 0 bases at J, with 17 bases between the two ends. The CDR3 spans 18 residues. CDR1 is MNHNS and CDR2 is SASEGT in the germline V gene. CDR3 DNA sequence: TGTGCCAGCAGTGAATTTTTCCGGGGTGCAGCCTCCTACAATGAGCAGTTCTTC. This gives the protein CASSEFFRGAASYNEQFF.

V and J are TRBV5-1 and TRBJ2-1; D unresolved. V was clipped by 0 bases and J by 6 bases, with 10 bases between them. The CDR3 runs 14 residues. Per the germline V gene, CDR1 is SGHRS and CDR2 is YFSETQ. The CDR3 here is CASSLGPQSNEQFF. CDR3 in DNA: TGCGCCAGCAGCTTGGGTCCCCAATCCAATGAGCAGTTCTTC.

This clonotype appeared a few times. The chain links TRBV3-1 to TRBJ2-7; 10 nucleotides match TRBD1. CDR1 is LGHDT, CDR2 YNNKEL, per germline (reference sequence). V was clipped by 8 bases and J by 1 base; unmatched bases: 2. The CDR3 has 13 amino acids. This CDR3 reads CASGQGVSYEQYF. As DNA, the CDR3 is TGTGCCAGCGGACAGGGGGTATCCTACGAGCAGTACTTC.

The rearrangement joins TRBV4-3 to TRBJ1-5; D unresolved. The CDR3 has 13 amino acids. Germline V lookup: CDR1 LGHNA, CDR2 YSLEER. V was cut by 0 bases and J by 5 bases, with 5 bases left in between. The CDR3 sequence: CASSQDSHQPQHF. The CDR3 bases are TGCGCCAGCAGCCAAGATTCTCATCAGCCCCAGCATTTT.

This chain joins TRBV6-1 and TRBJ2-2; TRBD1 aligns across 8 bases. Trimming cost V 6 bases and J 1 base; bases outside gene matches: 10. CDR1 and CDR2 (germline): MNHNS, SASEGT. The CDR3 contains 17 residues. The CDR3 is CASRPRRGQGNTGELFF. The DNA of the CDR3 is TGTGCCAGCAGACCCAGAAGAGGACAGGGGAACACCGGGGAGCTGTTTTTT.

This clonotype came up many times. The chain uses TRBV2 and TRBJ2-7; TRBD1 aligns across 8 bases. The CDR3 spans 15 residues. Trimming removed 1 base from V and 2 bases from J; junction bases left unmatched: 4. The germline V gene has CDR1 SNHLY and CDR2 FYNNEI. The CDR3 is CASSEGMGQAYEQYF. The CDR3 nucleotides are TGTGCCAGCAGTGAAGGGATGGGACAGGCCTACGAGCAGTACTTC.

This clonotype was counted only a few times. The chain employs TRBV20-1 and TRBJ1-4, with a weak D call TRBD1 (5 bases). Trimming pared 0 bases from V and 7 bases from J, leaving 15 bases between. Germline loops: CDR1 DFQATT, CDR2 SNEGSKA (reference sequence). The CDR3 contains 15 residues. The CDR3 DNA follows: TGCAGTGCTAGAGAAGGGACCGGGGAAGGTGAAAAACTGTTTTTT. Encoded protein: CSAREGTGEGEKLFF.

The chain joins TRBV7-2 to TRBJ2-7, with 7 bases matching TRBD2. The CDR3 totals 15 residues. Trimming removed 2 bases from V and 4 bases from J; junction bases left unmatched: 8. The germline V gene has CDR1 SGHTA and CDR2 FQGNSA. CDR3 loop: CASSLSSGKLYEQYF. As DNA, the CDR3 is TGTGCCAGCAGCTTATCCAGCGGGAAATTGTACGAGCAGTACTTC.